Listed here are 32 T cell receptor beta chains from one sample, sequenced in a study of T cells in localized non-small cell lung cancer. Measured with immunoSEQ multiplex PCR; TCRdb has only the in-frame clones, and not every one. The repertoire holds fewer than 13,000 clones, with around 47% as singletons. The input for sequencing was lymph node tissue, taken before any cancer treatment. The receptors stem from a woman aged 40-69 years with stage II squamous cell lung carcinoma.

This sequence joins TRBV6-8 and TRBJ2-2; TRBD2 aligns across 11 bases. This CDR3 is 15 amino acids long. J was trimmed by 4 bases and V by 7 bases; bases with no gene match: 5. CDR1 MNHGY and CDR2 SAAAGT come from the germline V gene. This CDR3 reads CASMVAGGSTGELFF. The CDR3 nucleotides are TGTGCCAGCATGGTAGCGGGAGGGTCCACCGGGGAGCTGTTTTTT.

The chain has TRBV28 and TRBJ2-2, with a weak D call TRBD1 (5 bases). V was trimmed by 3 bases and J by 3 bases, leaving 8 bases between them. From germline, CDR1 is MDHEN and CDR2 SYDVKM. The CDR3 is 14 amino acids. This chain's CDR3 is CASSFQGYTGELFF. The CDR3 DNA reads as TGTGCCAGCAGTTTTCAGGGATACACCGGGGAGCTGTTTTTT.

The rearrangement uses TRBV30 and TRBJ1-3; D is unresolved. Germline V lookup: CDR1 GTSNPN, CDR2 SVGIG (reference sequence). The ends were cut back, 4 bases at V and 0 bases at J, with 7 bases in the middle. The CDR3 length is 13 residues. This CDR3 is CAWTDGSGNTIYF. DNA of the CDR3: TGTGCCTGGACGGATGGCTCTGGAAACACCATATATTTT.

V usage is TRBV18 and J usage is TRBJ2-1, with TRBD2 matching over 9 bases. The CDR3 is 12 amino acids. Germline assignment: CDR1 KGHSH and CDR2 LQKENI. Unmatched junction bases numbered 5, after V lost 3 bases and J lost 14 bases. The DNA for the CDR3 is TGTGCCAGCTCACCGACTAGCGGAGGGGAGTTCTTC. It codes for CASSPTSGGEFF.

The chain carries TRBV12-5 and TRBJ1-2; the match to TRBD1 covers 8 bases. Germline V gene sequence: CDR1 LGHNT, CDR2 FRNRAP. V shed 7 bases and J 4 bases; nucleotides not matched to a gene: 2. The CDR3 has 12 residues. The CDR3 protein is CASAQGAYGYTF. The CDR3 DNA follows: TGTGCTAGTGCCCAGGGGGCCTATGGCTACACCTTC.

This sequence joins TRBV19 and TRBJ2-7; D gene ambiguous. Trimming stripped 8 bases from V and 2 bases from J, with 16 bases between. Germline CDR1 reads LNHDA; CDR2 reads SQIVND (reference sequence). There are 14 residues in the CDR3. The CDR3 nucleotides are TGTGCCAGTGCTCGTTCGGCGCCAGCCTACGAGCAGTACTTC. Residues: CASARSAPAYEQYF. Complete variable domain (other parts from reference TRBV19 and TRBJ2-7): DGGITQSPKYLFRKEGQNVTLSCEQNLNHDAMYWYRQDPGQGLRLIYYSQIVNDFQKGDIAEGYSVSREKKESFPLTVTSAQKNPTAFYLCASARSAPAYEQYFGPGTRLTVT.

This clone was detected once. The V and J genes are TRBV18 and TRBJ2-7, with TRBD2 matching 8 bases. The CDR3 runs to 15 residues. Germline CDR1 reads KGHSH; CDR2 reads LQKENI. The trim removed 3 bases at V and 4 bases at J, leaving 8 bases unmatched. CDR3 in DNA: TGTGCCAGCTCACCGAGCCCAGCGGGAGAATACGAGCAGTACTTC. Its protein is CASSPSPAGEYEQYF.

CDR3 DNA sequence: TGTGCCAGTACGAGGACACCGAACACCGGGGAGCTGTTTTTT. As protein: CASTRTPNTGELFF. The chain links TRBV19 to TRBJ2-2; tentative D call: TRBD1 (5 bases). V was clipped by 7 bases and J by 0 bases, with 9 bases between them. This CDR3 spans 14 amino acids. The germline CDR1 and CDR2 sequences are LNHDA and SQIVND (reference sequence).

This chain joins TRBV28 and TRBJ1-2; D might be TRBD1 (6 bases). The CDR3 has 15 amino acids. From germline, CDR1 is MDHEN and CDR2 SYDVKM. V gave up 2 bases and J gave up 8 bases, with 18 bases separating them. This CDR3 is CASSLGGDNRGGYTF. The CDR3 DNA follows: TGTGCCAGCAGTTTAGGAGGGGACAATCGGGGCGGCTACACCTTC.

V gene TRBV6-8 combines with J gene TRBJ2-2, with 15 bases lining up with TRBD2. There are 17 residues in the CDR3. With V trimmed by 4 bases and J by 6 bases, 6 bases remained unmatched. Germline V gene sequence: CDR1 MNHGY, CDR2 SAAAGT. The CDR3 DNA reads TGTGCCAGCAGTTCGCCGGGACTAGCGGGAGGTGCCGGGGAGCTGTTTTTT. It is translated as CASSSPGLAGGAGELFF.

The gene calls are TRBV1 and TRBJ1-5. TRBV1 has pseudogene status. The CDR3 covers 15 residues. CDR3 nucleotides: TGCGCCAGCAGCCAAGAGACCCTCGGCAATCAGCCCCAGCATTTT. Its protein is CASSQETLGNQPQHF.

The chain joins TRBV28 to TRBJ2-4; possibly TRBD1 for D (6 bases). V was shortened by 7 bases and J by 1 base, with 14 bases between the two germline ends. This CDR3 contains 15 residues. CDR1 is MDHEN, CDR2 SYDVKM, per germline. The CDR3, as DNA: TGTGCCAGCAAAGTCGCAGGGGTGGCCAAAAACATTCAGTACTTC. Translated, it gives CASKVAGVAKNIQYF. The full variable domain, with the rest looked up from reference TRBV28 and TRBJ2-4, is DVKVTQSSRYLVKRTGEKVFLECVQDMDHENMFWYRQDPGLGLRLIYFSYDVKMKEKGDIPEGYSVSREKKERFSLILESASTNQTSMYLCASKVAGVAKNIQYFGAGTRLSVL.

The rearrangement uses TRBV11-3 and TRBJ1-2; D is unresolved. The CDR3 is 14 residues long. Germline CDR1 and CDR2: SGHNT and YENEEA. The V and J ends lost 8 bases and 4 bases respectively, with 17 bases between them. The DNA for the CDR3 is TGTGCCAGCCAGTCCTTGGACGGACCCTATGGCTACACCTTC. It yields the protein CASQSLDGPYGYTF.

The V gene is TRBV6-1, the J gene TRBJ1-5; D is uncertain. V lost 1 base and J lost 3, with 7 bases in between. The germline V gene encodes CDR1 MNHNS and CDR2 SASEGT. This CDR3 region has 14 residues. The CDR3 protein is CASSEVPFNQPQHF. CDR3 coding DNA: TGTGCCAGCAGTGAAGTTCCTTTCAATCAGCCCCAGCATTTT.

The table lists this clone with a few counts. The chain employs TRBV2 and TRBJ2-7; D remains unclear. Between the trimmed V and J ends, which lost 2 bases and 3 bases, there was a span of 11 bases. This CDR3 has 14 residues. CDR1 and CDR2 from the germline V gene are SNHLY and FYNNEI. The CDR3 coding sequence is TGTGCCAGCAGTGAAAGTTGGATAGACTACGAGCAGTACTTC. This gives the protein CASSESWIDYEQYF.

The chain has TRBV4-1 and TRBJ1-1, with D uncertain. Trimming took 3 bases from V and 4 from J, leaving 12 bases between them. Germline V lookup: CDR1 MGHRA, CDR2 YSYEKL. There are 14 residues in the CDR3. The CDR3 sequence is CASSHPPGATEAFF. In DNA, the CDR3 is TGCGCCAGCAGCCACCCTCCGGGAGCCACTGAAGCTTTCTTT.

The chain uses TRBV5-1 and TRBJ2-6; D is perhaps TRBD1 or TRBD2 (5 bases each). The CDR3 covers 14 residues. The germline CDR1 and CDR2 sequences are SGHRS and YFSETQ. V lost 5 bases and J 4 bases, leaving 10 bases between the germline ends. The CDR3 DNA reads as TGCGCCAGCAGGGGGGTTTCCGGGGCCAACGTCCTGACTTTC. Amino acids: CASRGVSGANVLTF.

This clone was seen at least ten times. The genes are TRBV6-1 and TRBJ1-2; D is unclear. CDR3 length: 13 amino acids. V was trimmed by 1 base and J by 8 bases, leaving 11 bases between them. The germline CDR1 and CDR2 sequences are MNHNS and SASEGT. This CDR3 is CASSEGTHSGYTF. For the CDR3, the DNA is TGTGCCAGCAGTGAAGGGACCCACTCGGGCTACACCTTC.

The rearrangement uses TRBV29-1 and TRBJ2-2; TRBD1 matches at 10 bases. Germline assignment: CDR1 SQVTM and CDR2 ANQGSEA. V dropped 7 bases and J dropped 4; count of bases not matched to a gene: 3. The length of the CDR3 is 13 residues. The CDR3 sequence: CSGWTGGTGELFF. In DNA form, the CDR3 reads TGCAGCGGATGGACAGGGGGCACCGGGGAGCTGTTTTTT.

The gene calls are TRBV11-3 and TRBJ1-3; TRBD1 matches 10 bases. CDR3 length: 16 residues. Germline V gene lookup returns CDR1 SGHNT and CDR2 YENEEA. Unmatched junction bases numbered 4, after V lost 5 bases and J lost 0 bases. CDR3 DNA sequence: TGTGCCAGCAGCCTGGACAGGGGGGTCTCTGGAAACACCATATATTTT. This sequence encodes CASSLDRGVSGNTIYF.

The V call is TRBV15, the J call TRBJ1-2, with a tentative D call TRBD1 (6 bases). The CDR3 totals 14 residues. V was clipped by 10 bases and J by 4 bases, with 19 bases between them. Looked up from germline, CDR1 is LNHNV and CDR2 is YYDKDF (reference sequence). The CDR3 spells CAISDSRRGYGYTF. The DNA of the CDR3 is TGTGCCATCTCGGACAGCCGTCGGGGCTATGGCTACACCTTC.

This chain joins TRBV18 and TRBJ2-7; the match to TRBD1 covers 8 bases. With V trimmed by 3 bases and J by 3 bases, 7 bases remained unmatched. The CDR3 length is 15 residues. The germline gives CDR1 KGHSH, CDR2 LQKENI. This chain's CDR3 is CASSPGTDRGYEQYF. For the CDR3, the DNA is TGTGCCAGCTCACCCGGAACCGACAGGGGCTACGAGCAGTACTTC.

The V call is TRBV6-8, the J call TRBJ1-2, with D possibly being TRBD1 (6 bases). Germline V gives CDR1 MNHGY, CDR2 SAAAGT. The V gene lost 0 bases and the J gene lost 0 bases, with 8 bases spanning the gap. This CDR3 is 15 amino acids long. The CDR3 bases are TGTGCCAGCAGTTACTCGACAGGAGCTAACTATGGCTACACCTTC. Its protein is CASSYSTGANYGYTF.

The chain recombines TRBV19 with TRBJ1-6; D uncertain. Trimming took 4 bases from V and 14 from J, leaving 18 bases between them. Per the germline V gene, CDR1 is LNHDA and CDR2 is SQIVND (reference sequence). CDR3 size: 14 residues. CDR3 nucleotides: TGTGCCAGTAGTACGGACCCTGGTTTTTGGTCCCTCCACTTT. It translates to CASSTDPGFWSLHF. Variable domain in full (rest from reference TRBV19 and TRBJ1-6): DGGITQSPKYLFRKEGQNVTLSCEQNLNHDAMYWYRQDPGQGLRLIYYSQIVNDFQKGDIAEGYSVSREKKESFPLTVTSAQKNPTAFYLCASSTDPGFWSLHFGNGTRLTVT.

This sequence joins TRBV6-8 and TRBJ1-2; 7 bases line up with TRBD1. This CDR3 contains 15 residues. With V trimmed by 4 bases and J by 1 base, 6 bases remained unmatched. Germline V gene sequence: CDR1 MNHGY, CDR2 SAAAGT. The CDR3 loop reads CASSSPGQNNYGYTF. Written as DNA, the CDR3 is TGTGCCAGCAGTTCACCGGGACAGAATAACTATGGCTACACCTTC.

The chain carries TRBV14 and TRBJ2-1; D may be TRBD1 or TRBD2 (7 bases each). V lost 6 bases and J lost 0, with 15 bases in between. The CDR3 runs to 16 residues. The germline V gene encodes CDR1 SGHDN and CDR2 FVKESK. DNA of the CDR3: TGTGCCAGCAGACCGTCAGGGGGGGGCTCCTACAATGAGCAGTTCTTC. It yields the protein CASRPSGGGSYNEQFF.

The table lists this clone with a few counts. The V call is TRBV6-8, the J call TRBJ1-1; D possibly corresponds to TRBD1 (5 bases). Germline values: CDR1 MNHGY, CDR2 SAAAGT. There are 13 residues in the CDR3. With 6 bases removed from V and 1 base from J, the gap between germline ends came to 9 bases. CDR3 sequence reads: CASSRQTNTEAFF. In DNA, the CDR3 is TGTGCCAGCAGCCGACAGACGAACACTGAAGCTTTCTTT.

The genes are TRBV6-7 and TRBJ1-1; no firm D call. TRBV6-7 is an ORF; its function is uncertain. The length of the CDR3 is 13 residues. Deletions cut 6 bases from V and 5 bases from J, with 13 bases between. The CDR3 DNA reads TGTGCCAGCAGCCTCCCGCCCGGGACTGAAGCTTTCTTT. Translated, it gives CASSLPPGTEAFF.

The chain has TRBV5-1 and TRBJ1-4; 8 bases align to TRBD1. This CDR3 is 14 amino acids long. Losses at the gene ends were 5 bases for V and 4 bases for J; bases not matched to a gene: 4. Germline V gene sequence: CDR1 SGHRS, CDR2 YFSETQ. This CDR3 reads CASSSTGGNEKLFF. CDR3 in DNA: TGCGCCAGCAGTTCAACAGGGGGTAATGAAAAACTGTTTTTT.

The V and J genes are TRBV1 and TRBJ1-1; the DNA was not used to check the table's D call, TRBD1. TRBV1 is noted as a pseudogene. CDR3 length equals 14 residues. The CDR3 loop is CASSYDRVNTEAFF. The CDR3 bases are TGCGCCAGCAGCTACGACAGGGTGAACACTGAAGCTTTCTTT.

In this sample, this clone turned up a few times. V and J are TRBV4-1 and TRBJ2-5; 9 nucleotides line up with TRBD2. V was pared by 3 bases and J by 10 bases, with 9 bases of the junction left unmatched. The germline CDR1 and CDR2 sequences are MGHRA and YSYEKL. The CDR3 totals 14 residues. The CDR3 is CASSQSGGRSSQYF. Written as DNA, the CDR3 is TGCGCCAGCAGCCAGAGCGGGGGGCGAAGTAGCCAGTACTTC.

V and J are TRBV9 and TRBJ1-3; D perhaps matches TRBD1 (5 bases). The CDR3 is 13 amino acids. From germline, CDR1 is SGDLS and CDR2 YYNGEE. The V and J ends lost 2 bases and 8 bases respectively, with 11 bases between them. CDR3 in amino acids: CASSVQGMDTIYF. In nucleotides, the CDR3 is TGTGCCAGCAGCGTCCAGGGAATGGACACCATATATTTT. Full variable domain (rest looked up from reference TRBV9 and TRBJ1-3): DSGVTQTPKHLITATGQRVTLRCSPRSGDLSVYWYQQSLDQGLQFLIQYYNGEERAKGNILERFSAQQFPDLHSELNLSSLELGDSALYFCASSVQGMDTIYFGEGSWLTVV.